This T cell receptor (beta chain) was retrieved from a study of blood T cells in healthy people across ages. Study observations and caveats: Naive T cell percentage strongly correlated with TCR beta diversity.

In the case of this clonotype: The target antigen is unknown. The junction shows a germline mismatch at one end, possibly a read error.

Germline V gene sequence: CDR1 MGHRA, CDR2 YSYEKL. The CDR3 consists of 15 residues. Combining a sample-barcoded 5' primer with a J-beta primer mix, a second PCR ran for about 7 to 11 cycles. MiXCR, applied by TCRdb to the 5' RACE reads, yields one record per CDR3 protein. The sample records about 1,400,000 distinct CDR3 sequences, roughly 40% being singletons. The sequence came from a woman aged 18-29 years in good health. The chain couples TRBV4-1 to TRBJ2-1; no clear D. The sequenced material came from blood. Here the CDR3 DNA reads TGCGCCAGCAGCCCCGTTCACCGGGCCGACAATGTGCAGTTCTTC. Amino acids: CASSPVHRADNVQFF.